These 14 T cell receptor beta chains originate from one sample sequenced in a study of a mutant IDH1 vaccine in newly diagnosed glioma. Time point given: week 47, end of study. The investigators gave 300 ug of mutant IDH1 20-mer peptide in each vaccine dose, together with topical imiquimod. Their antigen targets remain unknown. Sequencing used immunoSEQ multiplex PCR; TCRdb keeps in-frame clones, though not all of them. Of around 94,000 clones detected, about nine tenths appear once; the ten largest clones hold roughly 0.81%. The material sequenced was PBMCs, taken from a glioma patient whose treatment included an IDH1 peptide vaccine. All receptors come from a woman aged 50 to 60 with glioma.

This chain connects TRBV9 to TRBJ2-5; no definite D call. V lost 1 base, J lost 4 bases, and 8 bases lay in between. The germline CDR1 and CDR2 sequences are SGDLS and YYNGEE. There are 13 residues in the CDR3. Here the CDR3 DNA reads TGTGCCAGCAGCGTATCGGATAGAGAGACCCAGTACTTC. Translating it yields CASSVSDRETQYF.

V usage is TRBV9 and J usage is TRBJ2-7, with D maybe TRBD2 (6 bases). Germline values: CDR1 SGDLS, CDR2 YYNGEE. V gave up 0 bases and J gave up 3 bases, with 10 bases separating them. The length of the CDR3 is 14 residues. In nucleotides, the CDR3 is TGTGCCAGCAGCGTAGGGGGGGATGGCTACGAGCAGTACTTC. Translation: CASSVGGDGYEQYF.

This clone was seen only once. V gene TRBV6-1 combines with J gene TRBJ1-1, with 7 nucleotides matching TRBD1. The CDR3 consists of 15 residues. Trimming cost V 0 bases and J 3 bases; bases outside gene matches: 4. In germline, CDR1 is MNHNS, CDR2 SASEGT. CDR3 nucleotides: TGTGCCAGCAGTGAAGCCCTGACAGGGCACACTGAAGCTTTCTTT. Its protein is CASSEALTGHTEAFF.

A few counts support this clone. This rearrangement joins TRBV6-1 to TRBJ1-2, with a possible D match to TRBD1 (5 bases). Trimming took off 8 bases at V and 4 bases at J, with 17 bases between the two ends. The CDR3 has 14 residues. CDR1 MNHNS and CDR2 SASEGT come from the germline V gene. CDR3 DNA sequence: TGTGCCAGCCAAACGTGGGAGGGGATCTATGGCTACACCTTC. It yields the protein CASQTWEGIYGYTF.

The chain has TRBV15 and TRBJ1-1; 8 bases are a match to TRBD1. V lost 0 bases, J lost 7 bases, and 7 bases stayed unmatched. The germline V gene encodes CDR1 LNHNV and CDR2 YYDKDF (reference sequence). CDR3 length: 15 amino acids. The DNA of the CDR3 is TGTGCCACCAGCAGAGAGGCAGGGGGCCGCAATGAAGCTTTCTTT. Translation gives CATSREAGGRNEAFF. The entire variable domain, with the rest obtained from reference TRBV15 and TRBJ1-1, is as follows: DAMVIQNPRYQVTQFGKPVTLSCSQTLNHNVMYWYQQKSSQAPKLLFHYYDKDFNNEADTPDNFQSRRPNTSFCFLDIRSPGLGDTAMYLCATSREAGGRNEAFFGQGTRLTVV.

The chain is built from TRBV2 and TRBJ1-2, with 8 bases identical to TRBD1. The V and J ends lost 8 bases and 8 bases, in that order; junction bases with no gene match: 4. The CDR3 sequence is 11 residues long. Germline values: CDR1 SNHLY, CDR2 FYNNEI. As DNA, the CDR3 is TGTGCCAGCCCGGACAGGGAGGGCTACACCTTC. It is translated as CASPDREGYTF.

This chain uses TRBV28 with TRBJ2-7; TRBD2 matches 13 bases. J lost 4 bases, V lost 3 bases, and 0 bases had no gene match. This CDR3 is built from 14 residues. CDR1 MDHEN and CDR2 SYDVKM come from the germline V gene. The CDR3 reads CASSLTSGGYEQYF. CDR3 DNA: TGTGCCAGCAGTTTGACTAGCGGGGGGTACGAGCAGTACTTC.

The V and J genes are TRBV19 and TRBJ1-5, with 10 bases that match TRBD1. CDR3 length: 14 residues. The germline CDR1 and CDR2 sequences are LNHDA and SQIVND (reference sequence). The V and J ends lost 9 bases and 3 bases, in that order; junction bases with no gene match: 5. Here the CDR3 reads CASRDRGSNQPQHF. CDR3 nucleotide sequence: TGTGCCAGCCGGGACAGGGGTTCCAATCAGCCCCAGCATTTT.

The V and J genes are TRBV7-3 and TRBJ2-5; D unclear. V dropped 4 bases and J dropped 3 bases, with 9 bases sitting between them. The germline CDR1 and CDR2 sequences are SGHTA and FQGTGA. CDR3 length equals 13 residues. The CDR3 here is CASSSTAKETQYF. The CDR3 nucleotides read TGTGCCAGCAGCTCGACCGCTAAAGAGACCCAGTACTTC.

This chain joins TRBV6-1 and TRBJ2-1; D gene ambiguous. The CDR3 extends over 11 amino acids. Trimming removed 5 bases from V and 5 bases from J, with 4 bases in between. CDR1 and CDR2 (germline): MNHNS, SASEGT. The CDR3 loop is CASSFDNEQFF. CDR3 nucleotides: TGTGCCAGCAGTTTTGACAATGAGCAGTTCTTC.

The chain carries TRBV19 and TRBJ2-1; D gene unclear. The CDR3 covers 13 residues. V lost 8 bases to trimming and J lost 8 bases, with 16 bases between them. CDR1 and CDR2 (germline): LNHDA, SQIVND (reference sequence). CDR3 in amino acids: CASGIGQYHEQFF. CDR3 DNA sequence: TGTGCCAGTGGAATCGGGCAGTACCATGAGCAGTTCTTC.

The V call is TRBV28, the J call TRBJ1-2; a possible D gene is TRBD1 (5 bases). Trimming stripped 7 bases from V and 7 bases from J, with 19 bases between. The length of the CDR3 is 14 residues. Germline-derived CDR1 and CDR2 are MDHEN and SYDVKM. CDR3 loop: CASIPGSSGRGYTF. The CDR3 DNA follows: TGTGCCAGCATTCCTGGGTCCTCAGGGCGTGGCTACACCTTC.

This rearrangement joins TRBV10-1 to TRBJ2-2, with D possibly being TRBD1 or TRBD2 (5 bases each). This CDR3 has 14 residues. The germline V gene encodes CDR1 WNHNN and CDR2 SYGVQD (reference sequence). The V gene lost 6 bases and the J gene lost 6 bases, with 14 bases spanning the gap. The CDR3 sequence: CASSGELGAGELFF. The CDR3 DNA is TGCGCCAGCAGCGGAGAACTGGGGGCCGGGGAGCTGTTTTTT.

The rearrangement links TRBV7-9 to TRBJ1-2, with 8 bases identical to TRBD1. Germline values: CDR1 SEHNR, CDR2 FQNEAQ (reference sequence). With V trimmed by 2 bases and J by 6 bases, 8 bases remained unmatched. The CDR3 totals 15 residues. In nucleotides, the CDR3 is TGTGCCAGCAGCTTATCGGCCAGGGGGCAGAATGGCTACACCTTC. It yields the protein CASSLSARGQNGYTF.